A selection of T cell receptor beta chains follows, all from one sample in a study of patients and donors after allogeneic stem cell transplantation. TCRdb itself ran the RT-PCR reads through MiXCR, one entry per CDR3 protein. Seen here are approximately 410,000 distinct CDR3 sequences, under 20% observed once, and the top ten hold 7% to 7.5%. Sequenced material: blood, either unsorted or a sorted T cell fraction (not recorded which). The receptors were sampled from a human donor who was either an allogeneic HSCT recipient or a stem cell or donor lymphocyte infusion donor (not recorded which). It is not recorded whose cells these are; they may come from a transplant donor. CDR3s include the opening cysteine and the closing phenylalanine or tryptophan. D genes are given only for firm matches. Clone size is not always given. Where it is, it says once, few, many or a class for expanded clones.

D gene	V gene	clone size	J gene	CDR3 protein	CDR3 DNA
NA	TRBV15	few	TRBJ1-1	CATSRDRAGNTEAFF	TGTGCCACCAGCAGAGATCGGGCAGGGAACACTGAAGCTTTCTTT
TRBD2	TRBV7-3	many	TRBJ2-1	CASSLTGGGSSYNEQFF	TGTGCCAGCAGCTTAACGGGCGGGGGGAGCTCCTACAATGAGCAGTTCTTC
NA	TRBV7-9	NA	TRBJ1-5	CASSAGQMNQPQHF	TGTGCCAGCAGCGCCGGACAGATGAATCAGCCCCAGCATTTT
NA	TRBV19	many	TRBJ1-4	CASTFREKLFF	TGTGCCAGTACCTTTCGAGAAAAACTGTTTTTT
NA	TRBV5-1	many	TRBJ1-6	CASSWSQADNSPLHF	TGCGCCAGCAGCTGGAGTCAGGCCGATAATTCACCCCTCCACTTT
NA	TRBV20-1	NA	TRBJ2-1	CSARDSVGVRFSVSYNEQFF	TGCAGTGCTAGAGATTCTGTCGGCGTCAGATTTAGTGTCTCCTACAATGAGCAGTTCTTC
TRBD1	TRBV24-1	few	TRBJ1-6	CATSRDRDNSPLHF	TGTGCCACCAGCCGGGACAGAGATAATTCACCCCTCCACTTT
TRBD1	TRBV6-2/TRBV6-3	NA	TRBJ2-7	CASSYDGTVPHEQYF	TGTGCCAGCAGTTACGACGGGACAGTCCCCCACGAGCAGTACTTC
NA	TRBV24-1	NA	TRBJ2-7	CATAGESSYEQYF	TGTGCCACCGCGGGCGAGAGCTCCTACGAGCAGTACTTC
NA	TRBV20-1	NA	TRBJ2-6	CSARDSSGANVLTF	TGCAGTGCTAGAGACAGCTCTGGGGCCAACGTCCTGACTTTC
TRBD2	TRBV5-6	NA	TRBJ2-5	CASSLAGRGRETQYF	TGTGCCAGCAGCTTGGCCGGGAGGGGAAGGGAGACCCAGTACTTC
NA	TRBV5-6	few	TRBJ1-3	CASSFATVNPSGNTIYF	TGTGCCAGCAGCTTCGCGACGGTAAATCCTTCTGGAAACACCATATATTTT
NA	TRBV7-9	NA	TRBJ1-5	CASSPASGYGSNQPQHF	TGTGCCAGCAGCCCTGCCTCAGGGTATGGAAGCAATCAGCCCCAGCATTTT
NA	TRBV3-1	NA	TRBJ2-7	CASSQDIPRLEQYF	TGTGCCAGCAGCCAAGATATCCCCAGACTCGAGCAGTACTTC
TRBD2	TRBV12-3/TRBV12-4	few	TRBJ2-1	CASSPRVSGIYNEQFF	TGTGCCAGCAGCCCCAGGGTTAGCGGGATTTACAATGAGCAGTTCTTC
TRBD1	TRBV29-1	NA	TRBJ1-1	CSVEGTGNLAFF	TGCAGCGTTGAAGGGACAGGCAATCTGGCTTTCTTT
TRBD1	TRBV30	few	TRBJ1-3	CAWIKQGAIGNTIYF	TGTGCCTGGATCAAACAGGGGGCAATTGGAAACACCATATATTTT
TRBD1	TRBV12-3/TRBV12-4	many	TRBJ1-1	CASSLTGSREAFF	TGTGCCAGCAGCCTGACAGGGTCACGTGAAGCTTTCTTT
NA	TRBV5-1	NA	TRBJ2-2	CASSPRGLDTGELFF	TGCGCCAGCAGTCCCAGGGGTTTGGACACCGGGGAGCTGTTTTTT
TRBD2	TRBV5-1	NA	TRBJ2-3	CASSLVVSGSATDTQYF	TGCGCCAGCAGCTTGGTGGTTAGCGGGAGTGCGACAGATACGCAGTATTTT
NA	TRBV30	NA	TRBJ2-7	CAWSPTIYEQYF	TGTGCCTGGAGCCCGACTATCTACGAGCAGTACTTC
TRBD1	TRBV18	NA	TRBJ2-1	CASSPMRGQAYNEQFF	TGTGCCAGCTCACCGATGAGGGGACAGGCCTACAATGAGCAGTTCTTC
TRBD1	TRBV15	NA	TRBJ1-1	CATSRIPARGFAEAFF	TGTGCCACCAGCAGAATACCCGCCAGGGGGTTCGCTGAAGCTTTCTTT
NA	TRBV2	NA	TRBJ2-1	CASSRQGGAYNEQFF	TGTGCCAGCAGTCGACAGGGCGGGGCCTACAATGAGCAGTTCTTC
NA	TRBV2	few	TRBJ1-6	CASTLSVYGTDPSSYNSPLHF	TGTGCCAGCACTCTGAGTGTGTATGGGACGGACCCAAGCTCCTATAATTCACCCCTCCACTTT
NA	TRBV7-2	NA	TRBJ2-3	CASSLARGGGPHTDTQYF	TGTGCCAGCAGCTTAGCGCGGGGCGGGGGCCCCCACACAGATACGCAGTATTTT
TRBD1	TRBV6-1	NA	TRBJ2-3	CASSSGTGTMSRTDTQYF	TGTGCCAGCAGTAGCGGGACAGGGACTATGTCGCGCACAGATACGCAGTATTTT
NA	TRBV21-1	few	TRBJ2-3	CASSKGDFETDTQYF	TGTGCCAGCAGCAAAGGGGACTTCGAGACAGATACGCAGTATTTT
TRBD2	TRBV20-1	few	TRBJ2-1	CSPRTSAIPTYNEQFF	TGCAGTCCCAGGACTAGCGCCATCCCCACCTACAATGAGCAGTTCTTC